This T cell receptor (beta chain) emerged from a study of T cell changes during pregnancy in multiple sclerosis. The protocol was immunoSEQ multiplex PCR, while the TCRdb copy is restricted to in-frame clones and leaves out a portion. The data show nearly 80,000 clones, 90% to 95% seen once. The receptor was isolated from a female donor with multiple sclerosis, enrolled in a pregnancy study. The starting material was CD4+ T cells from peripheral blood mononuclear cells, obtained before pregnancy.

DNA for the CDR3: TGCGCCAGCAGCCAAGAACTCCGGGACAGGGTTGGCTACACCTTC. Translated, it gives CASSQELRDRVGYTF. The rearrangement uses TRBV4-1 and TRBJ1-2; 9 bases line up with TRBD1. From germline, CDR1 is MGHRA and CDR2 YSYEKL. Unmatched junction bases numbered 6, after V lost 0 bases and J lost 7 bases. CDR3 length: 15 residues.